The 8 T cell receptor beta chains below come from one sample, sequenced in a study of blood T cell repertoires in COVID-19 (dated by TCRdb to 2020 to 2022). Library construction relied on the immunoSEQ multiplex PCR assay. Not all clones reach the TCRdb copy of this immuneACCESS table, which keeps in-frame sequences only. Checked studies attribute under half of the gap to unresolved V genes and leave the rest unexplained. The sample table lists approximately 250,000 clones, 80% to 90% of them with a count of one. Over 4% of the sample rests with the top ten. Sequenced sample: PBMCs or T cells enriched from blood (not recorded which). These receptors were taken from a woman in her 30s with acute COVID-19.

The V call is TRBV5-6, the J call TRBJ2-1; TRBD2 matches 9 bases. The CDR3 length is 15 residues. Germline CDR1 reads SGHDT; CDR2 reads YYEEEE. Germline trimming cut 0 bases from V and 6 bases from J; bases unmatched to any gene: 4. CDR3 in amino acids: CASSLGGRAPNEQFF. DNA of the CDR3: TGTGCCAGCAGCTTGGGCGGGAGGGCCCCCAATGAGCAGTTCTTC.

A few counts support this clone. V gene TRBV4-1 combines with J gene TRBJ1-2; the match to TRBD1 covers 10 bases. The CDR3 length is 16 residues. From germline, CDR1 is MGHRA and CDR2 YSYEKL. V shed 1 base, J shed 4 bases, and the junction held 6 bases outside the gene matches. For the CDR3, the DNA is TGCGCCAGCAGCCAAGTGAGACAGGGGGCCTTCTATGGCTACACCTTC. It specifies CASSQVRQGAFYGYTF.

CDR3 loop: CASSFFGWGTEGEKLFF. CDR3 coding DNA: TGTGCCAGCAGCTTTTTCGGGTGGGGGACAGAGGGTGAAAAACTGTTTTTT. This rearrangement joins TRBV7-9 to TRBJ1-4; 7 bases align to TRBD1. Per germline, CDR1 SEHNR and CDR2 FQNEAQ (reference sequence). The CDR3 loop spans 17 amino acids. Losses at the gene ends were 3 bases for V and 7 bases for J; bases not matched to a gene: 14.

The rearrangement links TRBV19 to TRBJ2-2; D uncertain. The CDR3 loop spans 13 amino acids. V was shortened by 1 base and J by 6 bases, with 6 bases between the two germline ends. Germline lookup yields CDR1 LNHDA and CDR2 SQIVND (reference sequence). The chain's CDR3 is CASSIAGPGELFF. The CDR3 DNA reads as TGTGCCAGTAGTATAGCGGGTCCCGGGGAGCTGTTTTTT.

The chain recombines TRBV9 with TRBJ2-7; 7 positions agree with TRBD1. CDR1 is SGDLS, CDR2 YYNGEE, per germline. V lost 4 bases, J lost 7 bases, and 11 bases stayed unmatched. The CDR3 spans 14 residues. This CDR3 is CASSPGQNEYEQYF. CDR3 bases: TGTGCCAGCAGCCCGGGACAGAATGAGTATGAGCAGTACTTC. Using reference TRBV9 and TRBJ2-7 for the parts outside the CDR3, the full variable domain is DSGVTQTPKHLITATGQRVTLRCSPRSGDLSVYWYQQSLDQGLQFLIQYYNGEERAKGNILERFSAQQFPDLHSELNLSSLELGDSALYFCASSPGQNEYEQYFGPGTRLTVT.

This rearrangement joins TRBV14 to TRBJ1-5, with 10 bases aligning to TRBD1. CDR1 is SGHDN, CDR2 FVKESK, per germline. V lost 4 bases and J lost 0; bases outside the gene matches: 12. The length of the CDR3 is 19 residues. The CDR3 spells CASSPRGDRGTYSNQPQHF. The CDR3 nucleotides are TGTGCCAGCAGCCCCAGGGGGGACAGGGGAACATATAGCAATCAGCCCCAGCATTTT.

The table lists this clone with a count of one. V and J are TRBV27 and TRBJ1-1; no firm D call. The ends were cut back, 4 bases at V and 0 bases at J, with 9 bases in the middle. The germline gives CDR1 MNHEY, CDR2 SMNVEV (reference sequence). This CDR3 has 14 amino acids. The CDR3: CASSSPAMNTEAFF. The CDR3 DNA is TGTGCCAGCAGTTCACCCGCGATGAACACTGAAGCTTTCTTT.

The chain couples TRBV13 to TRBJ2-7; the match to TRBD2 covers 7 bases. After removal of 5 bases from V and 4 bases from J, the junction contained 8 bases not matched to a gene. From germline, CDR1 is PRHDT and CDR2 FYEKMQ (reference sequence). The CDR3 covers 14 residues. The CDR3 region is CASSPRLARYEQYF. The CDR3 DNA reads as TGTGCCAGCAGCCCAAGACTAGCTAGGTACGAGCAGTACTTC.